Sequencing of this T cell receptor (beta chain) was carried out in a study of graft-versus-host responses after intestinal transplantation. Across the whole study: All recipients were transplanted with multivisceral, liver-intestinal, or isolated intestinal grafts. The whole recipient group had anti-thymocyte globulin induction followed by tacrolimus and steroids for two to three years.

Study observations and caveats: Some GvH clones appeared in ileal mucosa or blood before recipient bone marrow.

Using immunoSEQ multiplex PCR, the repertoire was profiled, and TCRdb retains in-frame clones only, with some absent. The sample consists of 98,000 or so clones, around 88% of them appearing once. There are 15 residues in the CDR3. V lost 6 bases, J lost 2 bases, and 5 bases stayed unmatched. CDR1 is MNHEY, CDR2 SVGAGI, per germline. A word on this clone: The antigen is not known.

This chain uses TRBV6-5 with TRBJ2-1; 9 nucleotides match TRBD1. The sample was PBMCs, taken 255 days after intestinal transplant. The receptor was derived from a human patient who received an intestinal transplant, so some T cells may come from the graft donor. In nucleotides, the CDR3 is TGTGCCAGCAGCGATACAGGGGGCGCCTACAATGAGCAGTTCTTC. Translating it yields CASSDTGGAYNEQFF.